The entry below gives a single TCR beta chain sequence along with its context. These data come from a study of blood T cell repertoires in COVID-19. Looking at the study overall: The United States, Italy and Spain provided the acute and convalescent COVID-19 samples. In each case, the material was cDNA or gDNA derived from T cells, B-cell-depleted T cells, or PBMCs.

Germline V gene data show CDR1 as MNHEY and CDR2 as SVGEGT. The V and J ends lost 6 bases and 0 bases respectively, with 12 bases between them. This CDR3 contains 16 residues. Per the original data handling: How many nucleated cells were present was estimated from reference gene primer amplification. Sequencing was performed with immunoSEQ multiplex PCR; in TCRdb, only in-frame clones are kept and a portion is missing. V and J calls and clone size are those listed in that table; D and trimming were worked out from the DNA. The data hold roughly 100,000 clones, with more than 80% observed a single time.

This clonotype was obtained from a woman aged 55-69 years with acute or convalescent COVID-19. The sample taken for sequencing was peripheral blood. V and J are TRBV6-2 or TRBV6-3 and TRBJ1-6; D not certain. CDR3 DNA: TGTGCCAGCAGCCCTAACAGTTTCTCCTATAATTCACCCCTCCACTTT. Amino acid sequence: CASSPNSFSYNSPLHF.